What follows is one TCR beta chain and its context. The antigen remains unidentified. The sample is drawn from a study of CD8 T cells in ankylosing spondylitis. The germline V gene has CDR1 SEHNR and CDR2 FQNEAQ (reference sequence). With 5 bases clipped from V and 7 bases from J, the junction kept 7 bases outside the gene matches. The CDR3 is 15 residues long. Overall study findings and caveats: Researchers reportedly found disease-linked clones significantly enriched in matched ankylosing spondylitis synovial fluid. About 8 highly homologous variants made up a TCR beta motif, and this motif appeared characteristic of ankylosing spondylitis blood. Certain motif variants had earlier been reported in reactive arthritis synovial fluid and blood.

Preparation of TCR beta libraries was done by quantitative 5'-RACE with molecular barcodes. TCRdb reanalysed the 5' RACE reads using MiXCR and keeps one entry per CDR3 protein. The sample comprises just over 350,000 distinct CDR3 sequences, about 20% of which are singletons, and around 14% rests with the top ten. The sample was blood, either unsorted or a sorted T cell fraction (not recorded which). This receptor was obtained from a male donor with ankylosing spondylitis or in good health (not recorded which). The genes are TRBV7-9 and TRBJ2-1; 11 nucleotides agree with TRBD1. CDR3 protein: CASSPRTGGLNEQFF. In nucleotides, the CDR3 is TGTGCCAGCAGCCCGAGGACAGGGGGCTTGAATGAGCAGTTCTTC.